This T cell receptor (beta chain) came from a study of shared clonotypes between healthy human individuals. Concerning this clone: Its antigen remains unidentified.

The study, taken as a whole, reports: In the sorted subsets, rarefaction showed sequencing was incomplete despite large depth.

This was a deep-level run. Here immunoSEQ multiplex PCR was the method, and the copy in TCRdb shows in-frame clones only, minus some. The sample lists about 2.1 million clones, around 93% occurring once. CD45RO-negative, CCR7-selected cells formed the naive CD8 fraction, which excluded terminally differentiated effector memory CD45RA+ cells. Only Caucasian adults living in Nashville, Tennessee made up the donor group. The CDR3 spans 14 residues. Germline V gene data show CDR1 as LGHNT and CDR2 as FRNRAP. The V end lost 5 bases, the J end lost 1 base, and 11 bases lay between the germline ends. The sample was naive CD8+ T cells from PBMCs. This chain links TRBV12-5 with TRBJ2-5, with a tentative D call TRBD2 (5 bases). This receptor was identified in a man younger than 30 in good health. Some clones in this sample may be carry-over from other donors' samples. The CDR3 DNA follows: TGTGCTAGTGGTCCCGGGAACCCCCAAGAGACCCAGTACTTC. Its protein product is CASGPGNPQETQYF. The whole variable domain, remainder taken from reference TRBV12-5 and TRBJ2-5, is DARVTQTPRHKVTEMGQEVTMRCQPILGHNTVFWYRQTMMQGLELLAYFRNRAPLDDSGMPKDRFSAEMPDATLATLKIQPSEPRDSAVYFCASGPGNPQETQYFGPGTRLLVL.